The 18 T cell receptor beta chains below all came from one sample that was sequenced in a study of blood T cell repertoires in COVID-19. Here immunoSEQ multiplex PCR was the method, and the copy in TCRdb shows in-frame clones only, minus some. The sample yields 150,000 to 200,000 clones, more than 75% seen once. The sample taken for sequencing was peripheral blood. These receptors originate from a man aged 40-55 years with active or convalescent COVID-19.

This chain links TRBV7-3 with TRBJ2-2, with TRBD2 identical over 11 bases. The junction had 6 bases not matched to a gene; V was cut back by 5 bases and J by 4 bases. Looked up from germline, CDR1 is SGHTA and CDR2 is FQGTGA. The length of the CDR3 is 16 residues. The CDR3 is CASSTRSGGATGELFF. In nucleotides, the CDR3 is TGTGCCAGCAGCACCCGTAGCGGGGGGGCCACCGGGGAGCTGTTTTTT.

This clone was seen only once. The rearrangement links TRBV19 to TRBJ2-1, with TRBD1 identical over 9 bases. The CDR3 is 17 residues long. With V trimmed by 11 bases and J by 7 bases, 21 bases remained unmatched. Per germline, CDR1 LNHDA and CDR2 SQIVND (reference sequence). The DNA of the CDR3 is TGTGCCTCCGAGGAACGGGCCCTTGTGGGGACAGGGAATGAGCAGTTCTTC. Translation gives CASEERALVGTGNEQFF.

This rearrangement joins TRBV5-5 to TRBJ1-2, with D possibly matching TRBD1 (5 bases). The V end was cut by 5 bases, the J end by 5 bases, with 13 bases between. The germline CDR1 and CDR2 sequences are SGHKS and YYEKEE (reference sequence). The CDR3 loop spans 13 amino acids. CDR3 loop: CASSFSGGYGYTF. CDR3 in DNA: TGTGCCAGCAGTTTCTCGGGGGGGTATGGCTACACCTTC.

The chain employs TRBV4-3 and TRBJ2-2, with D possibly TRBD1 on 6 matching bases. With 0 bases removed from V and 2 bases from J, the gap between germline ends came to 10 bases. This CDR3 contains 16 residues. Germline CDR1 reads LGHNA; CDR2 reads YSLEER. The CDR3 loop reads CASSQDSTGNTGELFF. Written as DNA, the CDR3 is TGCGCCAGCAGCCAAGATTCGACAGGAAACACCGGGGAGCTGTTTTTT.

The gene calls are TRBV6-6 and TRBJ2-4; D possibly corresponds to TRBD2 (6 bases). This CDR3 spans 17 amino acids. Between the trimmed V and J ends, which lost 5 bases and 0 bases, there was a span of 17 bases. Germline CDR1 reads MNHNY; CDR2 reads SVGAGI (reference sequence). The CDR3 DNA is TGTGCCAGCAGTCCCCTCTCCGCGGGACTAGCCAAAAACATTCAGTACTTC. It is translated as CASSPLSAGLAKNIQYF.

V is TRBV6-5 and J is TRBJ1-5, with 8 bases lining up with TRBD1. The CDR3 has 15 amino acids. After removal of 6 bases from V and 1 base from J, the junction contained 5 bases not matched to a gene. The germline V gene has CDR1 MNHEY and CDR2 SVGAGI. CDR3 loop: CASRKTGGSNQPQHF. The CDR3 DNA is TGTGCCAGCAGAAAAACAGGGGGGAGCAATCAGCCCCAGCATTTT.

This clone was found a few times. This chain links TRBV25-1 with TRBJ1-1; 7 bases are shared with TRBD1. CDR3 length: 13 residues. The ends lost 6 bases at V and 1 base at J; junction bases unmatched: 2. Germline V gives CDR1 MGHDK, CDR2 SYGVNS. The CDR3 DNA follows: TGTGCCAGCAGGGGACAGACGAACACTGAAGCTTTCTTT. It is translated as CASRGQTNTEAFF.

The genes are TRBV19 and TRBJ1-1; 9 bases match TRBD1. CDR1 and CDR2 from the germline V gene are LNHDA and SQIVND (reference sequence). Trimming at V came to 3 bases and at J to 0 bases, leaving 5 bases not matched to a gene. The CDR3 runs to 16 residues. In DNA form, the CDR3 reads TGTGCCAGTAGTATGGGGACAGGGAGGTTGAACACTGAAGCTTTCTTT. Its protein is CASSMGTGRLNTEAFF.

The CDR3 spells CASSVSGEGTYEQYF. DNA for the CDR3: TGTGCCAGCAGTGTGTCAGGTGAAGGAACCTACGAGCAGTACTTC. The rearrangement links TRBV2 to TRBJ2-7; D gene uncertain. Germline CDR1 is SNHLY and CDR2 is FYNNEI. V lost 4 bases and J lost 2, with 15 bases in between. CDR3 length: 15 amino acids. The full variable domain, in which reference TRBV2 and TRBJ2-7 provide the parts outside the CDR3, is EPEVTQTPSHQVTQMGQEVILRCVPISNHLYFYWYRQILGQKVEFLVSFYNNEISEKSEIFDDQFSVERPDGSNFTLKIRSTKLEDSAMYFCASSVSGEGTYEQYFGPGTRLTVT.

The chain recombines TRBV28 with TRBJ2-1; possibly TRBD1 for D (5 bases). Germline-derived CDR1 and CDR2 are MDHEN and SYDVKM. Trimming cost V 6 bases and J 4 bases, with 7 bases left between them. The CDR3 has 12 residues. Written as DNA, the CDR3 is TGTGCCAGCAGAAGGACATACAATGAGCAGTTCTTC. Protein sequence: CASRRTYNEQFF. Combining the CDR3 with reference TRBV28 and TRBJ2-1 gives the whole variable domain DVKVTQSSRYLVKRTGEKVFLECVQDMDHENMFWYRQDPGLGLRLIYFSYDVKMKEKGDIPEGYSVSREKKERFSLILESASTNQTSMYLCASRRTYNEQFFGPGTRLTVL.

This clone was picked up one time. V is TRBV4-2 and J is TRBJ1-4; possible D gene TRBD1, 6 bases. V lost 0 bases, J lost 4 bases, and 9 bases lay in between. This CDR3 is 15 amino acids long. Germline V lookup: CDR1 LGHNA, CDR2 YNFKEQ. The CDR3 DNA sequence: TGTGCCAGCAGCCAAGAACAGGGCGTTAATGAAAAACTGTTTTTT. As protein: CASSQEQGVNEKLFF.

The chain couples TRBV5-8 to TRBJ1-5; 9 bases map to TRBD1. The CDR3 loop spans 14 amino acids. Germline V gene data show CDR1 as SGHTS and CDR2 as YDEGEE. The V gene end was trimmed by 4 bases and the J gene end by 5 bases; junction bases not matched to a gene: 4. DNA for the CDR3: TGTGCCAGCAGCCGGGGACAGGGATATCAGCCCCAGCATTTT. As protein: CASSRGQGYQPQHF.

CDR3: CASSGRQGVTDTQYF. In nucleotides, the CDR3 is TGTGCCAGCAGCGGCCGACAGGGGGTCACAGATACGCAGTATTTT. The V and J genes are TRBV9 and TRBJ2-3; 9 bases are shared with TRBD1. V lost 3 bases, J lost 2 bases, and 4 bases stayed unmatched. The germline V gene encodes CDR1 SGDLS and CDR2 YYNGEE. CDR3 length: 15 residues.

The CDR3 DNA reads TGTGCCAGCAGCCTCAGGGTAGGGACAGGGATCTACGAGCAGTACTTC. Translated: CASSLRVGTGIYEQYF. The gene calls are TRBV5-6 and TRBJ2-7; 9 bases match TRBD1. Germline V gene data show CDR1 as SGHDT and CDR2 as YYEEEE. The V segment lost 4 bases and the J segment 3 bases; nucleotides outside the gene matches: 11. The CDR3 contains 16 residues.

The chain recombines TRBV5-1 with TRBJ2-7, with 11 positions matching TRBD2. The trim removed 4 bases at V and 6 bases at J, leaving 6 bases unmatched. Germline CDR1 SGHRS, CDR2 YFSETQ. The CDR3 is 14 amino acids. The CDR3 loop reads CASSVAGGPGEQYF. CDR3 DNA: TGCGCCAGCAGCGTAGCGGGAGGGCCAGGCGAGCAGTACTTC.

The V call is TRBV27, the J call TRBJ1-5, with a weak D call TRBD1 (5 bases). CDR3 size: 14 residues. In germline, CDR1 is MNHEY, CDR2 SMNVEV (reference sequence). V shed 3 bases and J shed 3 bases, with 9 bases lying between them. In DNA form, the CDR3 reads TGTGCCAGCAGTTTGACAGCTAACAATCAGCCCCAGCATTTT. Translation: CASSLTANNQPQHF.

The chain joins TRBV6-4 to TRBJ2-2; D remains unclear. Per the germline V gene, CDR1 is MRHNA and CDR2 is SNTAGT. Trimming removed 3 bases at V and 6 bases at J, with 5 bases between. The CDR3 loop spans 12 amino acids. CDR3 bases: TGTGCCAGCAGTGAACTACCCGGGGAGCTGTTTTTT. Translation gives CASSELPGELFF.

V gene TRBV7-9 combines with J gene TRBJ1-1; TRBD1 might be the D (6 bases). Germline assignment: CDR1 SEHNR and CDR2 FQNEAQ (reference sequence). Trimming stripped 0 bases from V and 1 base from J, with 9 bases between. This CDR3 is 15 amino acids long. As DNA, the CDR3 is TGTGCCAGCAGCTTAGCGCAGGGGCGGAACACTGAAGCTTTCTTT. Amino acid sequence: CASSLAQGRNTEAFF.